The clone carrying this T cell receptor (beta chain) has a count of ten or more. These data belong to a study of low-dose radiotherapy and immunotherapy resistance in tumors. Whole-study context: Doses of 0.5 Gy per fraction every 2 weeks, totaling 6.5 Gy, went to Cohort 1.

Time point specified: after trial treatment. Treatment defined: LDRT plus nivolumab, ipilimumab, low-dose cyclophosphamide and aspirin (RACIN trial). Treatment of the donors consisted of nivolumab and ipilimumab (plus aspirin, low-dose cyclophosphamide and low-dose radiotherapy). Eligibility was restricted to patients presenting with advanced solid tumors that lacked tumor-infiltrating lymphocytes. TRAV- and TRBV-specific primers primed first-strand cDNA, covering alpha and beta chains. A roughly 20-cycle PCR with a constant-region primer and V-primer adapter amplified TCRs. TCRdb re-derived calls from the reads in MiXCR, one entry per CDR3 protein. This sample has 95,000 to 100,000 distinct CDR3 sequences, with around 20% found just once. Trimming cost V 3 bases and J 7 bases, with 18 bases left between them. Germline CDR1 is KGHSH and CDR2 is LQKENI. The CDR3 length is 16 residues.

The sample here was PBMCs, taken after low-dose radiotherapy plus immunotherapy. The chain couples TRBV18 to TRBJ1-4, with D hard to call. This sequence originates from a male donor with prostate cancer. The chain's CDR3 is CASSPLDPRTGEKLFF. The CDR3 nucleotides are TGTGCCAGCTCACCCCTCGACCCTCGCACGGGTGAAAAACTGTTTTTT. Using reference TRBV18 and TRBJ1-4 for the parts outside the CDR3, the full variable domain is NAGVMQNPRHLVRRRGQEARLRCSPMKGHSHVYWYRQLPEEGLKFMVYLQKENIIDESGMPKERFSAEFPKEGPSILRIQQVVRGDSAAYFCASSPLDPRTGEKLFFGSGTQLSVL.